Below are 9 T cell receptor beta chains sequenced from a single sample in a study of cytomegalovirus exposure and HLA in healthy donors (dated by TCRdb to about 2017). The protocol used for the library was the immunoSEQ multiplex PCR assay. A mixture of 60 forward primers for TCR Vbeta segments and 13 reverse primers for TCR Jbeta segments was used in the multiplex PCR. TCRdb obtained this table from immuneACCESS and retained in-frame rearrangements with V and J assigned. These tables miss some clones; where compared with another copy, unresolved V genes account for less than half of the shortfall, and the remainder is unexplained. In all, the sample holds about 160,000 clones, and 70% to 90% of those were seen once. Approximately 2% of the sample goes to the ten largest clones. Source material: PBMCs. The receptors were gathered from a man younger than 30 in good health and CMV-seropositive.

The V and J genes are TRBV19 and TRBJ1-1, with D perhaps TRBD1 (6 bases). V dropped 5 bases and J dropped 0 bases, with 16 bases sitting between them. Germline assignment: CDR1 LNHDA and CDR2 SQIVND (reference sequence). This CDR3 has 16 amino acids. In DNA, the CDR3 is TGTGCCAGTAGTTCATGGGTCCCAGGGGTGAACACTGAAGCTTTCTTT. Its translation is CASSSWVPGVNTEAFF.

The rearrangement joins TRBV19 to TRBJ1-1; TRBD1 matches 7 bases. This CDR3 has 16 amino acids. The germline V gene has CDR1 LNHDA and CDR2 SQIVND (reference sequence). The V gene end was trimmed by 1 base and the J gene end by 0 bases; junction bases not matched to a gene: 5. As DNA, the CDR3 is TGTGCCAGTAGTATAGCAGGGGGTACCATGAACACTGAAGCTTTCTTT. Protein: CASSIAGGTMNTEAFF.

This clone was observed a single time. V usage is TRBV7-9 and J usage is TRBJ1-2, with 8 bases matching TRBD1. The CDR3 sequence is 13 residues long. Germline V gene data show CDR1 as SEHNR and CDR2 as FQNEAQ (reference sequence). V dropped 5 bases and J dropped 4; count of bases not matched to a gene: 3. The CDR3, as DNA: TGTGCCAGCAGCCCAGGGGGCAGCTATGGCTACACCTTC. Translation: CASSPGGSYGYTF.

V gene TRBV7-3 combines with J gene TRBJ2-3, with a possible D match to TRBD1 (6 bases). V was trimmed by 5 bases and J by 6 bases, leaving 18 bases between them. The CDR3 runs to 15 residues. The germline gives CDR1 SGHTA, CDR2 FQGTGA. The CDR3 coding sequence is TGTGCCAGCAGCCCCCGGCAGGCAGGGGCGGATACGCAGTATTTT. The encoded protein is CASSPRQAGADTQYF. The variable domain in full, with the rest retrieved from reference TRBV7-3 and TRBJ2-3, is GAGVSQTPSNKVTEKGKYVELRCDPISGHTALYWYRQSLGQGPEFLIYFQGTGAADDSGLPNDRFFAVRPEGSVSTLKIQRTERGDSAVYLCASSPRQAGADTQYFGPGTRLTVL.

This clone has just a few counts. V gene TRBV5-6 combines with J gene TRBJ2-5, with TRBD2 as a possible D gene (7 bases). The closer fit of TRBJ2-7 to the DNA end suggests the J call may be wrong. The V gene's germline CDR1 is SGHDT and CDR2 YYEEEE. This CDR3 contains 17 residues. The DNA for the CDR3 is TGTGCCAGCAGCTTGGTGGGGGCTAGCGGAACCGCCTACGAGCAGTACTTC. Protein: CASSLVGASGTAYEQYF.

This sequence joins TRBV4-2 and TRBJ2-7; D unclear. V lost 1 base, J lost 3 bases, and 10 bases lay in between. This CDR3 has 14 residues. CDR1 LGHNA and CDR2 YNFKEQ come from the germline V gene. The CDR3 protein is CASSQGANFYEQYF. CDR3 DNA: TGTGCCAGCAGCCAAGGGGCCAACTTCTACGAGCAGTACTTC.

The CDR3 bases are TGTGCCAGCAGTTTATCGGGAGCGGAGACCCAGTACTTC. It is translated as CASSLSGAETQYF. The V and J genes are TRBV27 and TRBJ2-5; tentatively, D is TRBD2 (5 bases). This CDR3 region has 13 residues. The germline V gene encodes CDR1 MNHEY and CDR2 SMNVEV (reference sequence). V lost 0 bases and J 5 bases, leaving 7 bases between the germline ends.

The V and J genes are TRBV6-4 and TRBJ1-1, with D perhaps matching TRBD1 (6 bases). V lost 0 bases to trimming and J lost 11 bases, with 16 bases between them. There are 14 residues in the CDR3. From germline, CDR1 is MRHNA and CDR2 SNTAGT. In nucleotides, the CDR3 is TGTGCCAGCAGTGACTCAAGACAGGCGTCCGCTGCTTTCTTT. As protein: CASSDSRQASAAFF.

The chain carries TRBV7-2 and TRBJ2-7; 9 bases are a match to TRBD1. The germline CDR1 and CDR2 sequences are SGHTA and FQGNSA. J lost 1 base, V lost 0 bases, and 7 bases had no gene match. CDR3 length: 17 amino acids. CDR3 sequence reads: CASSLAEGTGKSYEQYF. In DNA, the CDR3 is TGTGCCAGCAGCTTAGCTGAGGGGACAGGGAAATCCTACGAGCAGTACTTC. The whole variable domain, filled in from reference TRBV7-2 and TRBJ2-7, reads GAGVSQSPSNKVTEKGKDVELRCDPISGHTALYWYRQSLGQGLEFLIYFQGNSAPDKSGLPSDRFSAERTGGSVSTLTIQRTQQEDSAVYLCASSLAEGTGKSYEQYFGPGTRLTVT.